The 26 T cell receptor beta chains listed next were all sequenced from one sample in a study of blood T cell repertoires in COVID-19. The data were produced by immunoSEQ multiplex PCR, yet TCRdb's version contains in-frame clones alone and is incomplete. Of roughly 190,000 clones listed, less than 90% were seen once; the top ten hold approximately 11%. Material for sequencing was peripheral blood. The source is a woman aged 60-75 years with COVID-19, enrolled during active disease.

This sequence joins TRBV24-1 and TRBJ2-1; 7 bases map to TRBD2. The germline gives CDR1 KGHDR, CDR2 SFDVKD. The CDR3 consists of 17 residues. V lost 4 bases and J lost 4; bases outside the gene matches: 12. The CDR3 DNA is TGTGCCACCAGTGACCCCAGCGGGACCCGAAATTACAATGAGCAGTTCTTC. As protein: CATSDPSGTRNYNEQFF.

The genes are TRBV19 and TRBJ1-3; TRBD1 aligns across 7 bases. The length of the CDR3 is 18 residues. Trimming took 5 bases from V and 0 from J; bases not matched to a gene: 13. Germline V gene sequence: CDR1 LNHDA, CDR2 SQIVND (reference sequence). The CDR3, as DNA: TGTGCCAGTAGTCGAGGTGGTCTAACAGGGGACTCTGGAAACACCATATATTTT. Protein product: CASSRGGLTGDSGNTIYF. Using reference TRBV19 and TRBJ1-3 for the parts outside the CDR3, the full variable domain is DGGITQSPKYLFRKEGQNVTLSCEQNLNHDAMYWYRQDPGQGLRLIYYSQIVNDFQKGDIAEGYSVSREKKESFPLTVTSAQKNPTAFYLCASSRGGLTGDSGNTIYFGEGSWLTVV.

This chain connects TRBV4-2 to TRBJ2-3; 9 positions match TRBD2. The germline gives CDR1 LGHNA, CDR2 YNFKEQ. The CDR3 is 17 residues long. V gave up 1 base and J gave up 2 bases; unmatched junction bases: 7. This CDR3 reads CASSQGASGTITDTQYF. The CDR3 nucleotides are TGTGCCAGCAGCCAAGGGGCTAGCGGGACCATCACAGATACGCAGTATTTT.

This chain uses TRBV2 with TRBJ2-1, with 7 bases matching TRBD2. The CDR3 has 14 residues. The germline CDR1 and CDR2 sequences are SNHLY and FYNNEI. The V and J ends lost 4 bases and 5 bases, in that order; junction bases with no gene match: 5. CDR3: CASSGRLADNEQFF. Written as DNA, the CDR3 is TGTGCCAGCAGTGGGAGACTAGCTGACAATGAGCAGTTCTTC.

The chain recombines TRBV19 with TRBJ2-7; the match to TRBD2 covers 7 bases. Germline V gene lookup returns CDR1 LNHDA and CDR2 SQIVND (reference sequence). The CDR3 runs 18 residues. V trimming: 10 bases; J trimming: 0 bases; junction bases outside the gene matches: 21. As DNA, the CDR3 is TGTGCCACGGCGGGGGATGGGCAAGGTGGGCAAGTCTCCTACGAGCAGTACTTC. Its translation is CATAGDGQGGQVSYEQYF.

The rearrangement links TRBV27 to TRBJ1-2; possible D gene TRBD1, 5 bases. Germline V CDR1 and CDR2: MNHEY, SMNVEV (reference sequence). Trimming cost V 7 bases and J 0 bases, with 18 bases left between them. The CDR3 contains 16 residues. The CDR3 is CASTRAGRGSNYGYTF. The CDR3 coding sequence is TGTGCCAGCACGAGGGCAGGGCGGGGTTCTAACTATGGCTACACCTTC.

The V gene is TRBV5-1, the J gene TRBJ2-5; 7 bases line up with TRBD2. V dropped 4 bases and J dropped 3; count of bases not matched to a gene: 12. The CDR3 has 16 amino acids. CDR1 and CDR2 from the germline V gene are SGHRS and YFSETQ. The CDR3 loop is CASSLSRTSGEETQYF. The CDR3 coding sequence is TGCGCCAGCAGCCTCTCCCGGACTAGTGGGGAAGAGACCCAGTACTTC.

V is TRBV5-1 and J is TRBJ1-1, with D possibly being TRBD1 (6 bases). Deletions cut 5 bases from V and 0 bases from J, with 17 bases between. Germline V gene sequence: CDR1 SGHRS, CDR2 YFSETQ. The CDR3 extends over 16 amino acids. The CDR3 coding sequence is TGCGCCAGCAGTCCATCCGGGACACCAATGAACACTGAAGCTTTCTTT. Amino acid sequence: CASSPSGTPMNTEAFF.

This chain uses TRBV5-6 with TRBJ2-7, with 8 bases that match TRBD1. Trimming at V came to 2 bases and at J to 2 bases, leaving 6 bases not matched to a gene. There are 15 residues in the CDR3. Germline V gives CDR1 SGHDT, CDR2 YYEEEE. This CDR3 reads CASSFGTGSPYEQYF. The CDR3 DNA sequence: TGTGCCAGCAGCTTCGGGACAGGAAGCCCCTACGAGCAGTACTTC.

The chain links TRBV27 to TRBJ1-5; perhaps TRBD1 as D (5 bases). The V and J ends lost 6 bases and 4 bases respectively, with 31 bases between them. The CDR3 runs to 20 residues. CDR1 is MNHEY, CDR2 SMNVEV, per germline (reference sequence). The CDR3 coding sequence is TGTGCCAGCAGAGAAGCAAGGGTAACGCACCTTGACAGCCAAAATCAGCCCCAGCATTTT. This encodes CASREARVTHLDSQNQPQHF.

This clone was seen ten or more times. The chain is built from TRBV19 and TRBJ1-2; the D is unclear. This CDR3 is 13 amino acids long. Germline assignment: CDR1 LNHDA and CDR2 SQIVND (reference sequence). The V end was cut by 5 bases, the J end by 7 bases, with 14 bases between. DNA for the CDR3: TGTGCCAGTAGTCCGAGCGGGGTGGGTGGCTACACCTTC. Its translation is CASSPSGVGGYTF.

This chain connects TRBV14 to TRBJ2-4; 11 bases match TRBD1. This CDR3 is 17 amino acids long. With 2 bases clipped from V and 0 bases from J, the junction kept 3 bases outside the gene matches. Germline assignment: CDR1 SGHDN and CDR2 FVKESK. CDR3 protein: CASSQIGQGAAKNIQYF. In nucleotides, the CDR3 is TGTGCCAGCAGCCAAATCGGACAGGGGGCAGCCAAAAACATTCAGTACTTC.

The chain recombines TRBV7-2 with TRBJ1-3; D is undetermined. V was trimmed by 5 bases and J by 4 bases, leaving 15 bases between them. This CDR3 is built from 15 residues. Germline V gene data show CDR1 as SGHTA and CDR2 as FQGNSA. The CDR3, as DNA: TGTGCCAGCAGCCAATCGGGAGGGTCCGGAAACACCATATATTTT. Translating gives CASSQSGGSGNTIYF.

CDR3 nucleotide sequence: TGTGCCAGCAGTCAAGGGGTATCCGGGGCCAACGTCCTGACTTTC. Translated: CASSQGVSGANVLTF. The V and J genes are TRBV27 and TRBJ2-6, with D perhaps TRBD1 (5 bases). V shed 5 bases and J shed 4 bases, with 12 bases lying between them. From germline, CDR1 is MNHEY and CDR2 SMNVEV (reference sequence). The CDR3 covers 15 residues. Variable domain in full (rest from reference TRBV27 and TRBJ2-6): EAQVTQNPRYLITVTGKKLTVTCSQNMNHEYMSWYRQDPGLGLRQIYYSMNVEVTDKGDVPEGYKVSRKEKRNFPLILESPSPNQTSLYFCASSQGVSGANVLTFGAGSRLTVL.

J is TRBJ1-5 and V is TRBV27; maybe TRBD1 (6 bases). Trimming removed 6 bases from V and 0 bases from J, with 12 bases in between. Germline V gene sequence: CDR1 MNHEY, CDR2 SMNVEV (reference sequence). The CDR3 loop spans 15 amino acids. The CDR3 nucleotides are TGTGCCAGCAGCCTCACAGGGAGTAGCAATCAGCCCCAGCATTTT. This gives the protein CASSLTGSSNQPQHF.

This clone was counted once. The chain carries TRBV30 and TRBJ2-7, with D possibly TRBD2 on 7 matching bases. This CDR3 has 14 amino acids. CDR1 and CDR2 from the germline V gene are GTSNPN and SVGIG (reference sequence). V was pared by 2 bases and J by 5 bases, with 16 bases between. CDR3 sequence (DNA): TGTGCCTGGAGTTCGGCGGGGGCTGATCACGAGCAGTACTTC. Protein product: CAWSSAGADHEQYF.

The CDR3 sequence: CASSPPGQVPYEQYF. In nucleotides, the CDR3 is TGTGCCAGCAGCCCCCCGGGACAGGTGCCCTACGAGCAGTACTTC. The V call is TRBV5-4, the J call TRBJ2-7; 8 bases map to TRBD1. The CDR3 has 15 amino acids. V was pared by 4 bases and J by 2 bases, with 8 bases of the junction left unmatched. Germline values: CDR1 SGHNT, CDR2 YYREEE (reference sequence).

CDR3 amino acids: CASSVTGGYEQYF. CDR3 nucleotides: TGCGCCAGCAGCGTGACAGGGGGCTACGAGCAGTACTTC. The V and J genes are TRBV5-1 and TRBJ2-7, with TRBD1 matching 9 bases. The V segment lost 4 bases and the J segment 3 bases; nucleotides outside the gene matches: 2. The CDR3 is made up of 13 amino acids. The V gene's germline CDR1 is SGHRS and CDR2 YFSETQ.

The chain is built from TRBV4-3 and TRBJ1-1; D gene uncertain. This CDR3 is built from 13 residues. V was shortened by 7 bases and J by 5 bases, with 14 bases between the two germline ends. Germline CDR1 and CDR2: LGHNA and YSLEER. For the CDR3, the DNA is TGCGCCAGCAACCAGCCGGGGAAAACTGAAGCTTTCTTT. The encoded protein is CASNQPGKTEAFF.

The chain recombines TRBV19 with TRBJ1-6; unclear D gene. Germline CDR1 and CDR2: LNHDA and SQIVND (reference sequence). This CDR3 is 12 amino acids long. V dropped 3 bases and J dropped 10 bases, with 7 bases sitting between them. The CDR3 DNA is TGTGCCAGTAGTATGGCAGGCTCACCCCTCCACTTT. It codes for CASSMAGSPLHF. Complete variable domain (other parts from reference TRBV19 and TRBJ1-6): DGGITQSPKYLFRKEGQNVTLSCEQNLNHDAMYWYRQDPGQGLRLIYYSQIVNDFQKGDIAEGYSVSREKKESFPLTVTSAQKNPTAFYLCASSMAGSPLHFGNGTRLTVT.

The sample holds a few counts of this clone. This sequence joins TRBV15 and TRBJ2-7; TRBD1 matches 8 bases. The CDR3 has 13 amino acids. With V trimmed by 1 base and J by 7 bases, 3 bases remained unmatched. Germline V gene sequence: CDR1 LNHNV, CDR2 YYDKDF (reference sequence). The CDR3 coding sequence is TGTGCCACCAGCAGAGGGACAGGGAGGGAGCAGTACTTC. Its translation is CATSRGTGREQYF. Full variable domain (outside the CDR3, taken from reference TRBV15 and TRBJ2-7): DAMVIQNPRYQVTQFGKPVTLSCSQTLNHNVMYWYQQKSSQAPKLLFHYYDKDFNNEADTPDNFQSRRPNTSFCFLDIRSPGLGDTAMYLCATSRGTGREQYFGPGTRLTVT.

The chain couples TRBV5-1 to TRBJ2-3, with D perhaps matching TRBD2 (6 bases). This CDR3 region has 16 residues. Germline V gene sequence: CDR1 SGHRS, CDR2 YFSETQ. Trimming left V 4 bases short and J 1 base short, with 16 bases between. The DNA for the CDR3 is TGCGCCAGCAGCCCGGGACTGAGGGCCGGCACAGATACGCAGTATTTT. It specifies CASSPGLRAGTDTQYF.

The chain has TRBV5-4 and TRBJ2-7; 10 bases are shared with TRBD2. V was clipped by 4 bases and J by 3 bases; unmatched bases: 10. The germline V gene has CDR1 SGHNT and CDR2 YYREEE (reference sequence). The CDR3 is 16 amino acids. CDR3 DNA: TGTGCCAGCAGCCCACTTCGGGGACTAGCGTACTACGAGCAGTACTTC. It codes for CASSPLRGLAYYEQYF.

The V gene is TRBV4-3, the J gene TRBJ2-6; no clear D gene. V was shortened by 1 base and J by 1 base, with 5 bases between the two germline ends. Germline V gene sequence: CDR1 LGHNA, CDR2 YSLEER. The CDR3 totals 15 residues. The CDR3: CASSQVRSGANVLTF. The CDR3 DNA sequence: TGCGCCAGCAGCCAAGTCCGGTCTGGGGCCAACGTCCTGACTTTC.

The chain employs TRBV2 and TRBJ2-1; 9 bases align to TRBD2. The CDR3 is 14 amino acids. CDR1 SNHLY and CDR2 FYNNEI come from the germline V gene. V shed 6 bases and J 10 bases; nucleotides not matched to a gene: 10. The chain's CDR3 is CASRVSLAGDEQFF. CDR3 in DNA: TGTGCCAGCAGGGTCTCCTTAGCGGGAGACGAGCAGTTCTTC.

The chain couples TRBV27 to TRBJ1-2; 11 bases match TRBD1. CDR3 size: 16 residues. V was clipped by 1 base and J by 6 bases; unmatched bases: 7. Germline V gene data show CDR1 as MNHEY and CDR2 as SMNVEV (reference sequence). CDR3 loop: CASSLLGTGGENGYTF. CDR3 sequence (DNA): TGTGCCAGCAGTTTATTGGGGACAGGGGGGGAGAATGGCTACACCTTC.